The T cell receptor beta chain described here comes from a study of T cell responses to AZD1222 COVID-19 vaccine. The study's findings and limits: Spike-specific TCR breadth and depth were elevated following two AZD1222 doses.

Germline CDR1 reads SGHRS; CDR2 reads YFSETQ. V shed 0 bases and J shed 1 base, with 7 bases lying between them. The CDR3 spans 14 residues. Repertoires were generated with immunoSEQ multiplex PCR, while TCRdb's copy carries only in-frame clones and drops some. This sample has approximately 110,000 clones, with 92% found just once. A word on this clone: Its antigen is currently unknown. The same CDR3 can be traced to other DNA sequences in this sample.

The chain uses TRBV5-1 and TRBJ1-1; D call uncertain. This receptor was taken from an adult in good health. Here the sequenced sample was peripheral blood, taken on day 0 of AZD1222 vaccination. CDR3 sequence (DNA): TGCGCCAGCAGCTTGGCCGGCGGGAACACTGAAGCTTTCTTT. Its translation: CASSLAGGNTEAFF.